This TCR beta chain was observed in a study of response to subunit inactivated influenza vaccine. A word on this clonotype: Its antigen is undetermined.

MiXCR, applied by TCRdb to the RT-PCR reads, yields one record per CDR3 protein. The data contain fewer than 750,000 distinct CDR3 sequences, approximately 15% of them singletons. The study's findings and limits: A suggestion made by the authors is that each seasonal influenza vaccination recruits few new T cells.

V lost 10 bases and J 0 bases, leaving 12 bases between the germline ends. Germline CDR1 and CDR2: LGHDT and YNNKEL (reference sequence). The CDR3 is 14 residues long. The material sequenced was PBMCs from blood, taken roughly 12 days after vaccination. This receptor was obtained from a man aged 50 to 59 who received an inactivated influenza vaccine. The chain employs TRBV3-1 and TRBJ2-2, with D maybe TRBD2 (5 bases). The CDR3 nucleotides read TGTGCCACCCAACGCGGGTCGAACACCGGGGAGCTGTTTTTT. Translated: CATQRGSNTGELFF.